The present TCR beta chain was sequenced within a study of T cells in localized non-small cell lung cancer. Broader study findings: The study linked higher blood T cell density to longer overall survival. Exceeding tumor, uninvolved adjacent lung had the highest T cell clonality. Among the top 100 tumor clones, a median about 57 appeared in adjacent lung.

Germline trimming cut 1 base from V and 3 bases from J; bases unmatched to any gene: 4. The CDR3 totals 15 residues. CDR1 SGHTA and CDR2 FQGNSA come from the germline V gene. TCRdb's copy holds only in-frame clones and misses some; the assay was immunoSEQ multiplex PCR. The table lists 25,000 or so clones, approximately 86% of them singletons, with 13% to 15% in the top ten. Regarding this clone: The target antigen is unknown.

The receptor's source is a female donor older than 55 with stage I lung adenocarcinoma. V usage is TRBV7-2 and J usage is TRBJ2-7, with 9 bases aligning to TRBD1. This specimen consisted of peripheral blood, obtained before any cancer treatment. This CDR3 reads CASSLERTGDYEQYF. The CDR3 bases are TGTGCCAGCAGCTTAGAGAGGACAGGGGACTACGAGCAGTACTTC.